One sample yielded the 20 T cell receptor beta chains listed below, sequenced in a study of blood T cell repertoires in COVID-19 (dated by TCRdb to about 2020). Libraries were made using the immunoSEQ multiplex PCR assay. The clones in this table, taken by TCRdb from immuneACCESS, are in-frame only. Not every clone is retained; where verified, under half of the shortfall comes from an unresolved V gene, and the cause of the rest is unknown. The sample table records some 190,000 clones; 88% of these occur just once. Of the sample, roughly 4.7% falls within the top ten clones. The source material was peripheral blood. The source of these receptors is a human donor in a cohort sampled during active COVID-19.

The J gene is TRBJ2-5, the V gene TRBV7-2, with 8 bases fitting TRBD1. The germline V gene has CDR1 SGHTA and CDR2 FQGNSA. J gave up 1 base and V 5 bases, and 6 bases lay outside the gene matches. This CDR3 is built from 15 residues. CDR3 loop: CASSLHQGAQETQYF. For the CDR3, the DNA is TGTGCCAGCAGCCTACATCAGGGGGCCCAAGAGACCCAGTACTTC.

This chain joins TRBV2 and TRBJ2-5; TRBD2 might be the D (6 bases). Trimming left V 3 bases short and J 0 bases short, with 8 bases between. This CDR3 spans 14 amino acids. Germline loops: CDR1 SNHLY, CDR2 FYNNEI. The CDR3 loop is CASSDGLNQETQYF. The CDR3 region has the DNA TGTGCCAGCAGTGACGGACTAAACCAAGAGACCCAGTACTTC.

This clone is a singleton in its sample. The chain links TRBV7-9 to TRBJ1-2; 8 bases align to TRBD1. The junction had 14 bases not matched to a gene; V was cut back by 4 bases and J by 4 bases. The germline V gene has CDR1 SEHNR and CDR2 FQNEAQ (reference sequence). This CDR3 region has 17 residues. The DNA of the CDR3 is TGTGCCAGCAGCTCACAGGGGGGTCCGTCGCTTGGCTATGGCTACACCTTC. It encodes CASSSQGGPSLGYGYTF.

CDR3 nucleotide sequence: TGTGCCAGCAGCTTGAGGGACAGGGAATTTCATGGCTACACCTTC. Protein sequence: CASSLRDREFHGYTF. The rearrangement uses TRBV5-4 and TRBJ1-2; 9 bases agree with TRBD1. This CDR3 contains 15 residues. Germline V gives CDR1 SGHNT, CDR2 YYREEE (reference sequence). V lost 1 base and J lost 6; bases outside the gene matches: 7.

This chain joins TRBV30 and TRBJ1-2; possible D gene TRBD1, 6 bases. The CDR3 runs to 13 residues. The V end was cut by 3 bases, the J end by 8 bases, with 16 bases between. Looked up from germline, CDR1 is GTSNPN and CDR2 is SVGIG (reference sequence). The chain's CDR3 is CAWSGSGGQGYTF. CDR3 nucleotide sequence: TGTGCCTGGAGCGGGTCAGGAGGACAGGGCTACACCTTC. Together with reference TRBV30 and TRBJ1-2, the CDR3 gives the full variable domain: SQTIHQWPATLVQPVGSPLSLECTVEGTSNPNLYWYRQAAGRGLQLLFYSVGIGQISSEVPQNLSASRPQDRQFILSSKKLLLSDSGFYLCAWSGSGGQGYTFGSGTRLTVV.

The gene calls are TRBV7-2 and TRBJ1-5, with 9 bases identical to TRBD1. The germline V gene has CDR1 SGHTA and CDR2 FQGNSA. V lost 6 bases, J lost 0 bases, and 3 bases stayed unmatched. The CDR3 contains 15 residues. CDR3 bases: TGTGCCAGCAGGGAGGACAGGGGTAGCAATCAGCCCCAGCATTTT. It specifies CASREDRGSNQPQHF.

The chain has TRBV5-1 and TRBJ2-7, with 8 nucleotides matching TRBD2. V shed 4 bases, J shed 5 bases, and the junction held 11 bases outside the gene matches. Per the germline V gene, CDR1 is SGHRS and CDR2 is YFSETQ. There are 15 residues in the CDR3. The CDR3 loop reads CASSIGTRGMDEQYF. The CDR3 DNA sequence: TGCGCCAGCAGCATAGGGACTAGAGGCATGGACGAGCAGTACTTC.

The chain carries TRBV7-9 and TRBJ1-1; TRBD1 aligns across 8 bases. With 2 bases clipped from V and 6 bases from J, the junction kept 5 bases outside the gene matches. The CDR3 is 14 residues long. Germline assignment: CDR1 SEHNR and CDR2 FQNEAQ (reference sequence). The CDR3 loop reads CASSLSQGAAEAFF. CDR3 DNA sequence: TGTGCCAGCAGCTTATCCCAGGGGGCGGCTGAAGCTTTCTTT.

The V call is TRBV4-3, the J call TRBJ2-1, with 7 bases lining up with TRBD1. The junction had 5 bases not matched to a gene; V was cut back by 0 bases and J by 6 bases. The CDR3 has 15 amino acids. Germline CDR1 is LGHNA and CDR2 is YSLEER. Here the CDR3 reads CASSQDYGTVNEQFF. In DNA form, the CDR3 reads TGCGCCAGCAGCCAAGATTATGGGACAGTCAATGAGCAGTTCTTC.

This clone was found a few times. CDR3 residues: CASSVAAGNEQFF. CDR3 nucleotide sequence: TGTGCCAGCAGCGTAGCGGCAGGTAATGAGCAGTTCTTC. The V gene is TRBV9, the J gene TRBJ2-1; D unresolved. V was trimmed by 0 bases and J by 7 bases, leaving 8 bases between them. Germline loops: CDR1 SGDLS, CDR2 YYNGEE. This CDR3 comprises 13 residues.

This chain links TRBV24-1 with TRBJ2-2, with D possibly matching TRBD1 (6 bases). The V gene's germline CDR1 is KGHDR and CDR2 SFDVKD. This CDR3 region has 13 residues. The V and J ends lost 7 bases and 5 bases respectively, with 10 bases between them. The CDR3 DNA reads as TGTGCCACCAGACAGGGTAGGACCGGGGAGCTGTTTTTT. Its protein product is CATRQGRTGELFF.

The chain couples TRBV7-9 to TRBJ1-2; tentative D call: TRBD1 (6 bases). The CDR3 is 15 amino acids. Germline V CDR1 and CDR2: SEHNR, FQNEAQ (reference sequence). Trimming pared 4 bases from V and 4 bases from J, leaving 16 bases between. As DNA, the CDR3 is TGTGCCAGCAGCTCAAAAACGATGACAGGCTATGGCTACACCTTC. This encodes CASSSKTMTGYGYTF.

J is TRBJ2-2 and V is TRBV5-1; TRBD2 agrees at 9 bases. The CDR3 consists of 15 residues. Per germline, CDR1 SGHRS and CDR2 YFSETQ. Trimming at V came to 2 bases and at J to 7 bases, leaving 6 bases not matched to a gene. The CDR3 here is CASSFSGSSGGELFF. CDR3 nucleotides: TGCGCCAGCAGCTTTAGCGGGAGTTCCGGCGGGGAGCTGTTTTTT.

J is TRBJ2-6 and V is TRBV27, with TRBD1 identical over 7 bases. The CDR3 sequence is 17 residues long. The ends lost 3 bases at V and 0 bases at J; junction bases unmatched: 5. Germline V lookup: CDR1 MNHEY, CDR2 SMNVEV (reference sequence). CDR3 coding DNA: TGTGCCAGCAGTTTCGGGACAGCGATCTCTGGGGCCAACGTCCTGACTTTC. Its protein is CASSFGTAISGANVLTF.

The genes are TRBV6-1 and TRBJ1-5, with D tentatively TRBD1 (5 bases). V shed 3 bases and J shed 4 bases, with 7 bases lying between them. The CDR3 totals 13 residues. Germline CDR1 reads MNHNS; CDR2 reads SASEGT. The CDR3 nucleotides read TGTGCCAGCAGTGAGGGGCGGAATCAGCCCCAGCATTTT. Its protein is CASSEGRNQPQHF.

In this sample, this clone turned up many times. The chain links TRBV9 to TRBJ2-7; D uncertain. This CDR3 comprises 14 residues. Germline V CDR1 and CDR2: SGDLS, YYNGEE. V lost 4 bases and J lost 0, with 11 bases in between. CDR3 in DNA: TGTGCCAGCAGCCCCCCATCGGGCTCCTACGAGCAGTACTTC. This sequence encodes CASSPPSGSYEQYF.

The chain employs TRBV18 and TRBJ2-4; a weak D match, TRBD1 (5 bases). V lost 0 bases to trimming and J lost 1 base, with 10 bases between them. There are 16 residues in the CDR3. The germline CDR1 and CDR2 sequences are KGHSH and LQKENI. CDR3: CASSPPGVEAKNIQYF. The CDR3 nucleotides read TGTGCCAGCTCACCACCAGGGGTTGAGGCCAAAAACATTCAGTACTTC.

The genes are TRBV10-2 and TRBJ2-5; 7 positions agree with TRBD2. The germline V gene encodes CDR1 WSHSY and CDR2 SAAADI. This CDR3 has 13 amino acids. The ends lost 6 bases at V and 5 bases at J; junction bases unmatched: 6. The CDR3 sequence is CASSSGGRETQYF. The CDR3 DNA reads TGCGCCAGCAGCTCCGGGGGGAGGGAGACCCAGTACTTC.

The rearrangement joins TRBV2 to TRBJ1-6, with D hard to call. Per the germline V gene, CDR1 is SNHLY and CDR2 is FYNNEI. V lost 2 bases to trimming and J lost 10 bases, with 12 bases between them. CDR3 length: 14 amino acids. CDR3 sequence reads: CASSEKAGKSPLHF. CDR3 bases: TGTGCCAGCAGTGAAAAGGCGGGGAAGTCACCCCTCCACTTT.

DNA of the CDR3: TGTGCCAGCAGTGAGGGGTCCAGGGGCATCCAGTACTTC. It codes for CASSEGSRGIQYF. The gene calls are TRBV12-3 or TRBV12-4 and TRBJ2-5; the D gene is possibly TRBD1 (6 bases). CDR3 length: 13 amino acids. V was pared by 5 bases and J by 10 bases, with 17 bases between.